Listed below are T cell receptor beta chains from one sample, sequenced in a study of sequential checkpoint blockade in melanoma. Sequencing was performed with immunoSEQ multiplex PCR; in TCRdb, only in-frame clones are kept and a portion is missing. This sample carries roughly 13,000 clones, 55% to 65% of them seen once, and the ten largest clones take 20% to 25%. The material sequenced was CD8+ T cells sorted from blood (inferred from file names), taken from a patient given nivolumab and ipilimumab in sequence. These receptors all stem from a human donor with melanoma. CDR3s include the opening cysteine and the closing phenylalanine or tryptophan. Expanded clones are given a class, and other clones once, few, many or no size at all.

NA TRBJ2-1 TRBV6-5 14 CASSRRESYNEQFF
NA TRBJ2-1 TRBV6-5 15 CASSWSGSIYNEQFF
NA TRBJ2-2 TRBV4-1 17 CASSQDGTSGGTGELFF
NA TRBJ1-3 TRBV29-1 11 CSVRSGNTIYF
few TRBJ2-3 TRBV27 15 CASSLQGSSTDTQYF
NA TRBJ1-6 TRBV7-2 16 CTSSLDSGTGYSPLHF
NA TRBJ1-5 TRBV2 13 CASSDRDGQPQHF
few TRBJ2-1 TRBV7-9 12 CASSFSFDEQFF
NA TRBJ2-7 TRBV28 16 CASSIQEPGEPYEQYF
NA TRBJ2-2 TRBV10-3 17 CAISGPGQGVDTGELFF
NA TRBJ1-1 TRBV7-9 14 CASSRQGHDTEAFF
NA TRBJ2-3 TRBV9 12 CASSVVSGALYF
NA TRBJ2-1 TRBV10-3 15 CASSYTASGANEQFF
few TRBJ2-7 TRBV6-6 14 CASSAGTGRYEQYF
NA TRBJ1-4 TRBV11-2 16 CASSARDRGTGEKLFF
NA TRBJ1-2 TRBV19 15 CASSISQGSLYGYTF
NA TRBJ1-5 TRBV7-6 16 CASSPGQGMSNQPQHF
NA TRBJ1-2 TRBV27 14 CASTHYGGNYGYTF
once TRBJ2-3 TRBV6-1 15 CASSAPGTGTDTQYF
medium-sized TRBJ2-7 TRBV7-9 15 CASSLIQGAVYEQYF
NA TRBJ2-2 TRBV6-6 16 CASSSWTSSNTGELFF
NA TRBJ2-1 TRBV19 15 CASSITGSSYNEQFF
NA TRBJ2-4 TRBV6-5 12 CASSADRNIQYF
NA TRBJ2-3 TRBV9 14 CASSVDGVGTGQYF
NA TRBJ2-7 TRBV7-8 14 CASSFSGSSYEQYF
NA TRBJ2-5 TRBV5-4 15 CASSFRAGGVETQYF
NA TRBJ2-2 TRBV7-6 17 CASRPGQGYDNTGELFF
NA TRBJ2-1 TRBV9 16 CASSVDAGDIYNEQFF
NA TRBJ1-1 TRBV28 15 CASRFRTGGGTEAFF
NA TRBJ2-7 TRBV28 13 CASSLVPGQGVNF
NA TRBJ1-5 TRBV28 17 CASSLSARATGDQPQHF
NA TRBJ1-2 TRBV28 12 CASSPGGYGYTF
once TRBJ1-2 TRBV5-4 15 CASSFPGRSAYGYTF
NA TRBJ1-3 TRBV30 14 CAWSAGTSGNTIYF
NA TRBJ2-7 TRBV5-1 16 CASSSPYGQGVYEQYF
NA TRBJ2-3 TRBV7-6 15 CASSLSRQGADTQYF
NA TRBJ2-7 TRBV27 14 CASSLSTGDHEQYF